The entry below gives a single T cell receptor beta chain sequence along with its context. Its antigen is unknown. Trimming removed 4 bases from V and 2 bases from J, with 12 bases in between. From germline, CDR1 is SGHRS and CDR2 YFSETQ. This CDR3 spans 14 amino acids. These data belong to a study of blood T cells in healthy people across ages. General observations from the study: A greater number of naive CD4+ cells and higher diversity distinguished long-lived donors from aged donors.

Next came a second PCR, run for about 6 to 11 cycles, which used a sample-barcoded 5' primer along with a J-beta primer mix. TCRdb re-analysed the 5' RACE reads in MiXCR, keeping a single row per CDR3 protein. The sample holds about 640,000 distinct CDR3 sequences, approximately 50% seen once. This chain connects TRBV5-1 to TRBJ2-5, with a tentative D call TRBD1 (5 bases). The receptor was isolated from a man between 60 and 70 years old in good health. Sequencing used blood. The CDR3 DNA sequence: TGCGCCAGCAGCGTACAGGACACTCAAGAGACCCAGTACTTC. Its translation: CASSVQDTQETQYF.